The clone carrying this T cell receptor beta chain was seen more than once but under ten times. Its specificity is unknown. The sample originates from a study of response to subunit inactivated influenza vaccine. Study outcomes and limitations: Each seasonal flu vaccination may recruit only limited new T cells, authors suggested.

The CDR3 is 15 residues long. TCRdb ran MiXCR on the RT-PCR reads and lists one entry per CDR3 protein. In the table there are 430,000 or so distinct CDR3 sequences, roughly 9.8% of which are singletons. The sample consisted of PBMCs from blood, taken 45 days after vaccination. This TCR came from a man in his forties or fifties who received an inactivated influenza vaccine. The V call is TRBV21-1, the J call TRBJ2-2; the tabulated D call, TRBD1, remains unverified against the DNA. TRBV21-1 is a pseudogene. In DNA, the CDR3 is TGTGCCAGCAGCGCCCACCGGACAAACACCGGGGAGCTGTTTTTT. Its translation: CASSAHRTNTGELFF.